The subject of this entry is one TCR beta chain. A much larger clone differs by one base, so this may be a read error. The data were taken from a study of T-cell reconstitution after alpha-beta-depleted transplantation in children. Preparation of the TCRbeta library involved a method that used unique molecular identifiers. One entry per CDR3 protein results from TCRdb running MiXCR on the PCR reads. The sample records approximately 200,000 distinct CDR3 sequences, about 14% being singletons. The CDR3 is made up of 15 amino acids. V lost 5 bases and J 7 bases, leaving 20 bases between the germline ends.

The sequenced sample was PBMCs from the stem cell graft donor, obtained from the stem cell graft. The sequence was obtained from a human donor who donated a stem cell graft to a child with acute lymphoblastic leukemia. V gene TRBV12-3 or TRBV12-4 combines with J gene TRBJ2-5; D could derive from TRBD1 or TRBD2 (5 bases each). The CDR3 here is CASSGAGAGVATQYF. As DNA, the CDR3 is TGTGCCAGCAGTGGGGCCGGGGCTGGAGTCGCGACCCAGTACTTC.